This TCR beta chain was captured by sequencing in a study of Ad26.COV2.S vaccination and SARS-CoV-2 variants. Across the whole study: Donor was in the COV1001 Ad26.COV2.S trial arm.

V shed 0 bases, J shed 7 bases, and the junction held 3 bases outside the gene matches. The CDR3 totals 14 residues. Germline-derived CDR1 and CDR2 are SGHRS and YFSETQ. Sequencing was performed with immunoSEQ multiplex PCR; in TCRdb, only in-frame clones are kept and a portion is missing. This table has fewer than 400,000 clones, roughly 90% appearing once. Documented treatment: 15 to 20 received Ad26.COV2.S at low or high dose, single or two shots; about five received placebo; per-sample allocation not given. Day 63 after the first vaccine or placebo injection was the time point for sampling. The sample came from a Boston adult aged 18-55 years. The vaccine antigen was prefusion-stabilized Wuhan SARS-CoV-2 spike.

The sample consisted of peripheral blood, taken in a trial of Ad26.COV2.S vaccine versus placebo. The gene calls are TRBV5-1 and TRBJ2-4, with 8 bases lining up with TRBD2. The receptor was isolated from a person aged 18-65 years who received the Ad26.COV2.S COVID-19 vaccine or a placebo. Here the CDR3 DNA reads TGCGCCAGCAGCTTGGGACTAGCGCCTAACATTCAGTACTTC. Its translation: CASSLGLAPNIQYF. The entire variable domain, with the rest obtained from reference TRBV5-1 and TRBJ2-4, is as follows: KAGVTQTPRYLIKTRGQQVTLSCSPISGHRSVSWYQQTPGQGLQFLFEYFSETQRNKGNFPGRFSGRQFSNSRSEMNVSTLELGDSALYLCASSLGLAPNIQYFGAGTRLSVL.